Below are 14 T cell receptor beta chains sequenced from a single sample in a study of T-cell reconstitution after alpha-beta-depleted transplantation in children. Molecular barcoding with unique molecular identifiers was used for the TCRbeta library. Each CDR3 protein gets one entry after TCRdb re-called the PCR reads with MiXCR. The sample has approximately 640,000 distinct CDR3 sequences, roughly 17% seen once; the top ten hold 1.1%. Material: PBMCs from the stem cell graft donor, obtained from the stem cell graft. The receptor source for this set is a human donor who donated a stem cell graft to a child with acute myeloid leukemia.

The V and J genes are TRBV6-1 and TRBJ2-7; D gene unclear. Between the trimmed V and J ends, which lost 2 bases and 0 bases, there was a span of 8 bases. The CDR3 runs to 14 residues. From germline, CDR1 is MNHNS and CDR2 SASEGT. CDR3 nucleotide sequence: TGTGCCAGCAGTGAAAGCCTTAGCTCCTACGAGCAGTACTTC. This sequence encodes CASSESLSSYEQYF.

This rearrangement joins TRBV20-1 to TRBJ1-5, with TRBD1 identical over 7 bases. The germline gives CDR1 DFQATT, CDR2 SNEGSKA (reference sequence). V lost 4 bases to trimming and J lost 1 base; unmatched junction nucleotides: 7. The CDR3 has 15 amino acids. CDR3 protein: CSAKKTGVSNQPQHF. The CDR3 DNA reads TGCAGTGCTAAAAAAACAGGGGTCAGCAATCAGCCCCAGCATTTT.

This clonotype has more than one count but fewer than ten. The V and J genes are TRBV13 and TRBJ1-6; D might be TRBD1 (5 bases). CDR3 length: 14 amino acids. CDR1 and CDR2 (germline): PRHDT, FYEKMQ (reference sequence). The V and J ends lost 4 bases and 7 bases respectively, with 11 bases between them. The DNA of the CDR3 is TGTGCCAGCAGCTACAGGATAGGAAATTCACCCCTCCACTTT. It specifies CASSYRIGNSPLHF.

This clonotype was seen repeatedly, ten times or more. The chain combines TRBV7-9 with TRBJ1-1, with D possibly being TRBD1 (6 bases). This CDR3 has 15 residues. From germline, CDR1 is SEHNR and CDR2 FQNEAQ (reference sequence). V lost 5 bases and J 9 bases, leaving 22 bases between the germline ends. The CDR3: CASSDNYRVNDKAFF. In DNA form, the CDR3 reads TGTGCCAGCAGCGACAACTACAGGGTAAACGACAAAGCTTTCTTT. The variable domain in full, completed from reference TRBV7-9 and TRBJ1-1, reads DTGVSQNPRHKITKRGQNVTFRCDPISEHNRLYWYRQTLGQGPEFLTYFQNEAQLEKSRLLSDRFSAERPKGSFSTLEIQRTEQGDSAMYLCASSDNYRVNDKAFFGQGTRLTVV.

Ten or more counts support this clonotype. V usage is TRBV5-1 and J usage is TRBJ2-7, with D maybe TRBD1 (6 bases). Germline V gene lookup returns CDR1 SGHRS and CDR2 YFSETQ. Between the trimmed V and J ends, which lost 5 bases and 5 bases, there was a span of 8 bases. The CDR3 consists of 11 residues. Written as DNA, the CDR3 is TGCGCCAGCAGAGAGGGGGACGAGCAGTACGTC. Translated: CASREGDEQYV.

This clonotype was observed many times. The chain uses TRBV7-2 and TRBJ1-5, with D perhaps TRBD1 (6 bases). CDR1 SGHTA and CDR2 FQGNSA come from the germline V gene. CDR3 length: 13 amino acids. Trimming took 5 bases from V and 4 from J, leaving 9 bases between them. CDR3 sequence: CASSHDRNQPQHF. The CDR3 DNA reads as TGTGCCAGCAGCCACGACAGGAATCAGCCCCAGCATTTT.

The sample holds a few counts of this clonotype. The V call is TRBV7-2, the J call TRBJ2-3; 8 bases are shared with TRBD2. V shed 4 bases and J 5 bases; nucleotides not matched to a gene: 8. The CDR3 has 15 residues. Germline CDR1 and CDR2: SGHTA and FQGNSA. CDR3 region: CASSSSGRPGDTQYF. The CDR3 nucleotides are TGTGCCAGCAGCTCTAGCGGGCGACCCGGAGATACGCAGTATTTT.

The chain has TRBV12-3 or TRBV12-4 and TRBJ2-7, with 7 bases that match TRBD1. The CDR3 has 18 residues. The V and J ends lost 7 bases and 2 bases, in that order; junction bases with no gene match: 20. The CDR3 DNA reads as TGTGCCAGCACCCACACCCTTGCTCTCGGACAGGACGCCTACGAGCAGTACTTC. As protein: CASTHTLALGQDAYEQYF.

The sample holds many counts of this clonotype. The J gene is TRBJ2-7, the V gene TRBV7-6, with D perhaps matching TRBD1 (6 bases). This CDR3 comprises 13 residues. V lost 5 bases and J 3 bases, leaving 11 bases between the germline ends. Germline CDR1 is SGHVS and CDR2 is FNYEAQ. The CDR3 here is CASSPAGVYEQYV. The CDR3 DNA reads as TGTGCCAGCAGCCCGGCAGGGGTCTACGAGCAGTACGTC.

This chain connects TRBV7-2 to TRBJ2-5; D is unclear. Germline V gives CDR1 SGHTA, CDR2 FQGNSA. The ends were cut back, 3 bases at V and 0 bases at J, with 8 bases in the middle. The CDR3 is made up of 14 amino acids. The CDR3: CASSFGPYQETQYF. DNA of the CDR3: TGTGCCAGCAGCTTCGGGCCGTACCAAGAGACCCAGTACTTC.

The chain joins TRBV7-2 to TRBJ2-5, with unresolved D. CDR3 size: 14 residues. Trimming pared 1 base from V and 2 bases from J, leaving 8 bases between. Germline CDR1 SGHTA, CDR2 FQGNSA. The CDR3 nucleotides read TGTGCCAGCAGCTTAGGCTGGAAACAAGAGACCCAGTACTTC. Its protein is CASSLGWKQETQYF.

Ten or more counts support this clonotype. This chain uses TRBV20-1 with TRBJ2-7; D could derive from TRBD1 or TRBD2 (5 bases each). Germline CDR1 and CDR2: DFQATT and SNEGSKA (reference sequence). The CDR3 contains 14 residues. V lost 6 bases to trimming and J lost 6 bases, with 21 bases between them. The CDR3 reads CSAQDPRDLREQYV. The CDR3 coding sequence is TGCAGTGCGCAAGACCCCCGGGACCTACGCGAGCAGTACGTC.

The V call is TRBV5-1, the J call TRBJ1-4, with 10 bases aligning to TRBD1. Germline CDR1 and CDR2: SGHRS and YFSETQ. The CDR3 totals 15 residues. V shed 4 bases, J shed 5 bases, and the junction held 5 bases outside the gene matches. CDR3 loop: CASSLLGQGNEKLFF. In DNA, the CDR3 is TGCGCCAGCAGCCTTCTGGGACAGGGGAATGAAAAACTGTTTTTT.

The chain carries TRBV28 and TRBJ1-6, with a weak D call TRBD1 (6 bases). Germline V gene lookup returns CDR1 MDHEN and CDR2 SYDVKM. The CDR3 sequence is 19 residues long. Trimming took 6 bases from V and 0 from J, leaving 21 bases between them. CDR3 nucleotides: TGTGCCAGCAGCCCAAATATGGGGGCCCGAAGCTCCTATAATTCACCCCTCCACTTT. It yields the protein CASSPNMGARSSYNSPLHF.